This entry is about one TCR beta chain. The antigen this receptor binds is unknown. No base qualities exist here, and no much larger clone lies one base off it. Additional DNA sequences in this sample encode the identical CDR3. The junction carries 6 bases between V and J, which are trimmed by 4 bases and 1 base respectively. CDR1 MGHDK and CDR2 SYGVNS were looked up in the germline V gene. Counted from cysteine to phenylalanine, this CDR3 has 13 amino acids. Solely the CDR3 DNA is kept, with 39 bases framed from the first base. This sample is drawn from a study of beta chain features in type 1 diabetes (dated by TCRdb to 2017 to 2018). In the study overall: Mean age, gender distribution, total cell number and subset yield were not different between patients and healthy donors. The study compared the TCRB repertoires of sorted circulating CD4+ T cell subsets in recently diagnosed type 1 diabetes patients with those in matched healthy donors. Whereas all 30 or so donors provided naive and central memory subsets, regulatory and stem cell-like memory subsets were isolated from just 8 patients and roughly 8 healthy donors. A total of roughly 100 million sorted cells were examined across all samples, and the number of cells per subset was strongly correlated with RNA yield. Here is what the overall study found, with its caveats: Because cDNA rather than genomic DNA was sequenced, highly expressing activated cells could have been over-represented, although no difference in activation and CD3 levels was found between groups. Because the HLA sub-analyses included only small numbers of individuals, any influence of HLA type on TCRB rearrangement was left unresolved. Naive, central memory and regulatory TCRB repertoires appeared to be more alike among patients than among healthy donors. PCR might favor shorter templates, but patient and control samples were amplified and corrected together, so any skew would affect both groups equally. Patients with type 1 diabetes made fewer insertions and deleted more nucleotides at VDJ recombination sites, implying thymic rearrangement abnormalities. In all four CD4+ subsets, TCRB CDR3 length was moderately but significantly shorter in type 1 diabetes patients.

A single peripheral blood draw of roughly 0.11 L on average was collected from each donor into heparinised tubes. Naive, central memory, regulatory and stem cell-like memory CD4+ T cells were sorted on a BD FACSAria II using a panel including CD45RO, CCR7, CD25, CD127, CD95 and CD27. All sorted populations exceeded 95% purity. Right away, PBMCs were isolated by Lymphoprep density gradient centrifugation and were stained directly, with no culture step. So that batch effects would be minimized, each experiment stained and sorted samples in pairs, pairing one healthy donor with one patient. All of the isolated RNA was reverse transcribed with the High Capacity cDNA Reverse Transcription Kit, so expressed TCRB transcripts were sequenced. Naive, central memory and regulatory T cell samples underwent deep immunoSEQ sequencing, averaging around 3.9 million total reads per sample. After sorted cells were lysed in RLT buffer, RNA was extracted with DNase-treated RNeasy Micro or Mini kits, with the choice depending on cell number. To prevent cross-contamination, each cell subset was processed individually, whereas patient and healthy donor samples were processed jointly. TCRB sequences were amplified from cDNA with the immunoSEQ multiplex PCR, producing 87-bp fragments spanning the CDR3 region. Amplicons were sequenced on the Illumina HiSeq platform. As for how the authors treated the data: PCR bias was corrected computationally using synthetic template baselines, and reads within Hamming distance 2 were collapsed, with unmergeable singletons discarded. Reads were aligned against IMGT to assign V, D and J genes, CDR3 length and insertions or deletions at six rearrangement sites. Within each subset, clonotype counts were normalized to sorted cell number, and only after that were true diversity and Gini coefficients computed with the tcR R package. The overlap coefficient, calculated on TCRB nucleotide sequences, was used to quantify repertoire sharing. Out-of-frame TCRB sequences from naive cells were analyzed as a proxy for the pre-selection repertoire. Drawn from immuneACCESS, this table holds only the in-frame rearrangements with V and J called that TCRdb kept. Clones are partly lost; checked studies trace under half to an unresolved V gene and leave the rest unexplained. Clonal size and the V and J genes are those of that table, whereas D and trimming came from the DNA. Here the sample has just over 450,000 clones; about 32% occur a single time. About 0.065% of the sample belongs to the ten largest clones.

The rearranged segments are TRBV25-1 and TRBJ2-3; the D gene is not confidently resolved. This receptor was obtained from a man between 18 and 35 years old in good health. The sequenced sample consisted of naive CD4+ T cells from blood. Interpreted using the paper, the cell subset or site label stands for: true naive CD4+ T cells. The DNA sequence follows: TGTGCCAGCAGTGTCACAGGCACAGATACGCAGTATTTT. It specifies CASSVTGTDTQYF.